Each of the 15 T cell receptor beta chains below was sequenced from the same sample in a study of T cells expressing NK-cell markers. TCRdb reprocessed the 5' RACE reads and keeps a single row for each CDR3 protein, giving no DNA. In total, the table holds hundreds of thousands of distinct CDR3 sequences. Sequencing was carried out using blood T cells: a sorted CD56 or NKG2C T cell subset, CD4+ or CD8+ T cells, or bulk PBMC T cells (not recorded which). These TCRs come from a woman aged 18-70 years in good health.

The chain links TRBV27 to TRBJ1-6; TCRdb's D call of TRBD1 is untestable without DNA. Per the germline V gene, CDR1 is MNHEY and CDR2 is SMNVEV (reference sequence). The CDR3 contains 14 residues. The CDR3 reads CASSLLTGNSPLHF.

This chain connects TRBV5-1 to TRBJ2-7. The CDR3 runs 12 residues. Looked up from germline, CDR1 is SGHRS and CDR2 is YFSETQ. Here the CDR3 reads CASSLTSYEQYF.

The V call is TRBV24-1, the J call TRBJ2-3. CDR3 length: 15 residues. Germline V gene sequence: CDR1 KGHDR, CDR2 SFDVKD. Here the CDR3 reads CATSDSRTSTDTQYF.

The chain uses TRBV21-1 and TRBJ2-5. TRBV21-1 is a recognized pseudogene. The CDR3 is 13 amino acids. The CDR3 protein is CASTTGNQETQYF.

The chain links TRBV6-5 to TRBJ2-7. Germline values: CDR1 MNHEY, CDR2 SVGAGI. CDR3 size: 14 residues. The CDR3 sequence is CASSYPENSDEQYF.

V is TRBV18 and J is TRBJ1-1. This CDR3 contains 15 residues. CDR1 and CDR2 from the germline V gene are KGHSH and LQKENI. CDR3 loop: CASSYFGQFNTEAFF.

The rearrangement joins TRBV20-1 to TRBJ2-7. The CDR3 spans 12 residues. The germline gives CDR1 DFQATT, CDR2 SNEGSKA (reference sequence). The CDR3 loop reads CSASWASFEQYF.

This CDR3 reads CSAWQSANTGELFF. This chain connects TRBV20-1 to TRBJ2-2. The germline CDR1 and CDR2 sequences are DFQATT and SNEGSKA (reference sequence). The CDR3 spans 14 residues.

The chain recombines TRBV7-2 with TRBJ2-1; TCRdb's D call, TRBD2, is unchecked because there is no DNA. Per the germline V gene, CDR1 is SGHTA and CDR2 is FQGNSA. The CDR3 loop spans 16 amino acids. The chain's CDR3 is CASSRLSGGEYNEQFF.

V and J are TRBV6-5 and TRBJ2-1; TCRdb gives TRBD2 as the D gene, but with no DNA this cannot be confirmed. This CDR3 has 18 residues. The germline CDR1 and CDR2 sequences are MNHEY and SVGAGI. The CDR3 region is CASSYSRGLTSGTKEQFF.

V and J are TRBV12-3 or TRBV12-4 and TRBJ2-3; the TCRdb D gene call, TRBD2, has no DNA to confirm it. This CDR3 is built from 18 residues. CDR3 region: CASSFADLVLADADTQYF.

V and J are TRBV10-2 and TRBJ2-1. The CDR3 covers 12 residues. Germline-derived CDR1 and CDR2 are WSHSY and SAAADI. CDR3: CASSDWGNEQFF.

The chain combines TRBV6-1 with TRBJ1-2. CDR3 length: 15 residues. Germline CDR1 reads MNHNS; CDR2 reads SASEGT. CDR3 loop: CASSRLTDGRIGYTF.

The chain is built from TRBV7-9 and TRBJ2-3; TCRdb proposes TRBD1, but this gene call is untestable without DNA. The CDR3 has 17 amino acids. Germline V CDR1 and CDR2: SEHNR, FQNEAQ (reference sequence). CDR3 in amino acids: CASSPGVARVGADTQYF.

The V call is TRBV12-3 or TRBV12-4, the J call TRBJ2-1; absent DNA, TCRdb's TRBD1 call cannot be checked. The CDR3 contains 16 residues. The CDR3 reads CASSLIGGLSNNEQFF.